This TCR beta chain was recorded in a study of cytomegalovirus exposure and HLA in healthy donors. To note about this clone: Antigen specificity is unknown.

Amplification used 60 Vbeta primers and 13 Jbeta primers. Assay used: immunoSEQ multiplex PCR; TCRdb lists only in-frame clones, some missing. The repertoire consists of 90,000 to 110,000 clones, with roughly four fifths occurring once and the leading ten covering under 1.5%. Germline CDR1 reads MNHEY; CDR2 reads SVGAGI. The CDR3 consists of 14 residues. Trimming removed 2 bases from V and 7 bases from J, with 12 bases in between. General observations from the study: CMV serostatus was the only immune exposure information that was available. Using the classifier, cytomegalovirus status was reportedly diagnosed with high specificity and sensitivity.

The specimen was PBMCs. This clonotype was obtained from a man aged 40-49 years in good health and CMV-seronegative. The V and J genes are TRBV6-5 and TRBJ1-5; a possible D gene is TRBD1 (6 bases). In DNA form, the CDR3 reads TGTGCCAGCAGTTACACAGGGCCCCGACAGCCCCAGCATTTT. Its protein is CASSYTGPRQPQHF.